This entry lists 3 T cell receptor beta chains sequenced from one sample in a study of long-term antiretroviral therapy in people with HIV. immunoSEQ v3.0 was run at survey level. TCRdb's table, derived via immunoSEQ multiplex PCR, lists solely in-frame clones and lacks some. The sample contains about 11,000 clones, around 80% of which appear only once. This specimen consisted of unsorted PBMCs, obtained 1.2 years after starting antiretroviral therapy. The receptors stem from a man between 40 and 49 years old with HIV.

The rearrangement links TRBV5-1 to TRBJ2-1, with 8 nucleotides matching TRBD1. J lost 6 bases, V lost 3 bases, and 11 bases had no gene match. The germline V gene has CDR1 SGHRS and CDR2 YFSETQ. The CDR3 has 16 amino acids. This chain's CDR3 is CASSSGAGGAVNEQFF. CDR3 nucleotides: TGCGCCAGCAGCTCGGGAGCAGGGGGCGCGGTCAATGAGCAGTTCTTC.

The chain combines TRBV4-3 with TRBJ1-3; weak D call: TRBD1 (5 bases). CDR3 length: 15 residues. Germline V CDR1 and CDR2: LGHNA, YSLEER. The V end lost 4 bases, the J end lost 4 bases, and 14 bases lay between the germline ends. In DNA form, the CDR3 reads TGCGCCAGCAGCCGCGGCGGACAATTGGGAAACACCATATATTTT. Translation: CASSRGGQLGNTIYF.

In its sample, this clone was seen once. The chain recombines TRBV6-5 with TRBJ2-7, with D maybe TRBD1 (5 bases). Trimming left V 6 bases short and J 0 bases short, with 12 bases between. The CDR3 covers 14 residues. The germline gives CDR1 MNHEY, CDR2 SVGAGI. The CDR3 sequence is CASRHRQHSYEQYF. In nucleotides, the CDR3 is TGTGCCAGCAGACATAGACAGCACTCCTACGAGCAGTACTTC.